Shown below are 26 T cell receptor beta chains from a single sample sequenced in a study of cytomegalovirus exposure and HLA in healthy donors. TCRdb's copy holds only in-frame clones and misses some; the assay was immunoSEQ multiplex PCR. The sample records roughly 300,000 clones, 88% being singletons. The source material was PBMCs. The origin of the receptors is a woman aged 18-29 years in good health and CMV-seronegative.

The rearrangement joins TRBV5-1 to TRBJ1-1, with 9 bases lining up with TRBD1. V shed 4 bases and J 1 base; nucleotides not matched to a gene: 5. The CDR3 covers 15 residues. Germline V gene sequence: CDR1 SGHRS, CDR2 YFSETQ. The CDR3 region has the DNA TGCGCCAGCAGCCTGGCGGGACAGGGGAACACTGAAGCTTTCTTT. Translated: CASSLAGQGNTEAFF. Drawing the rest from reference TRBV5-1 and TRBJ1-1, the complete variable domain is KAGVTQTPRYLIKTRGQQVTLSCSPISGHRSVSWYQQTPGQGLQFLFEYFSETQRNKGNFPGRFSGRQFSNSRSEMNVSTLELGDSALYLCASSLAGQGNTEAFFGQGTRLTVV.

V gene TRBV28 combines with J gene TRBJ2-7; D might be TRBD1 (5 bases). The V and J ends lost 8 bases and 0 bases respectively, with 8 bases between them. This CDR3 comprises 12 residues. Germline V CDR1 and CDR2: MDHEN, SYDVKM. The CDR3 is CASWGVSYEQYF. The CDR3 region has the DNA TGTGCCAGCTGGGGCGTCTCCTACGAGCAGTACTTC. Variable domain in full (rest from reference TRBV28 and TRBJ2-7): DVKVTQSSRYLVKRTGEKVFLECVQDMDHENMFWYRQDPGLGLRLIYFSYDVKMKEKGDIPEGYSVSREKKERFSLILESASTNQTSMYLCASWGVSYEQYFGPGTRLTVT.

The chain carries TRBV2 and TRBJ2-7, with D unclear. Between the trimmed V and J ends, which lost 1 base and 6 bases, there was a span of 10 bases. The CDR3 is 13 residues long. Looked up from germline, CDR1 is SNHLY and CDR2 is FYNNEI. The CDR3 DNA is TGTGCCAGCAGTGAAGTAGGAGCGTCCGAGCAGTACTTC. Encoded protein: CASSEVGASEQYF. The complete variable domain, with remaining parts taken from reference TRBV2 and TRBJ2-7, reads EPEVTQTPSHQVTQMGQEVILRCVPISNHLYFYWYRQILGQKVEFLVSFYNNEISEKSEIFDDQFSVERPDGSNFTLKIRSTKLEDSAMYFCASSEVGASEQYFGPGTRLTVT.

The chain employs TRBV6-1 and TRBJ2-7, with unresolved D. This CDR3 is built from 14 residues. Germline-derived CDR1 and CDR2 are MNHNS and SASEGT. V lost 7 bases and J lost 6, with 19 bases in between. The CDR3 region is CASTIAFGDSEQYF. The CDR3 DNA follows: TGTGCCAGCACCATAGCCTTTGGTGATTCCGAGCAGTACTTC.

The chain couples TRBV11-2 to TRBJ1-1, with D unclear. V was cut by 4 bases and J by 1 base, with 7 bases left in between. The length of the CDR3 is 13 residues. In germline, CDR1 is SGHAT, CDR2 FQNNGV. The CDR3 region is CASSSYRNTEAFF. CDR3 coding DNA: TGTGCCAGCAGCTCGTACAGGAACACTGAAGCTTTCTTT.

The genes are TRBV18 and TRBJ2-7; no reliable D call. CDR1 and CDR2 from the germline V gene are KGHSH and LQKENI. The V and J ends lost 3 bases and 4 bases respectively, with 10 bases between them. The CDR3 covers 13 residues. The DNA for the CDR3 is TGTGCCAGCTCACCTTCGGGTGGGTACGAGCAGTACTTC. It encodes CASSPSGGYEQYF. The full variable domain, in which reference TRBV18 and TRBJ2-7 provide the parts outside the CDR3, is NAGVMQNPRHLVRRRGQEARLRCSPMKGHSHVYWYRQLPEEGLKFMVYLQKENIIDESGMPKERFSAEFPKEGPSILRIQQVVRGDSAAYFCASSPSGGYEQYFGPGTRLTVT.

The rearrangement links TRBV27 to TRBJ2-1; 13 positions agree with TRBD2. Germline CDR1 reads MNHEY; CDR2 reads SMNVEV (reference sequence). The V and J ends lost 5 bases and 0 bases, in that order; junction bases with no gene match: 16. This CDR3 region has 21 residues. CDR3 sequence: CASSLRPGLAGFVGSYNEQFF. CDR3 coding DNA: TGTGCCAGCAGTCTCCGGCCGGGACTAGCGGGATTTGTCGGCTCCTACAATGAGCAGTTCTTC.

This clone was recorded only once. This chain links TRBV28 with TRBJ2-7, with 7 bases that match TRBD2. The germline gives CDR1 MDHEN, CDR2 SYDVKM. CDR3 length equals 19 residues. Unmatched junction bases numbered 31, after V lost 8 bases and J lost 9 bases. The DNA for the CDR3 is TGTGCCAGCGAAGAGAGGGGCTGGGACGGGAGGCCAAGACCGCCAGTGCAGTACTTC. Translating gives CASEERGWDGRPRPPVQYF. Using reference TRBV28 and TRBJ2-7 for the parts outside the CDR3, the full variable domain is DVKVTQSSRYLVKRTGEKVFLECVQDMDHENMFWYRQDPGLGLRLIYFSYDVKMKEKGDIPEGYSVSREKKERFSLILESASTNQTSMYLCASEERGWDGRPRPPVQYFGPGTRLTVT.

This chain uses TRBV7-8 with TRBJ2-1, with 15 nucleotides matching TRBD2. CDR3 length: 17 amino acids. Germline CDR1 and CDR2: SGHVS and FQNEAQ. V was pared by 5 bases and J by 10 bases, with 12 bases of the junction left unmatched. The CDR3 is CASSRKPGLAGGVEQFF. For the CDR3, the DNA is TGTGCCAGCAGCCGAAAACCGGGACTAGCGGGAGGAGTGGAGCAGTTCTTC.

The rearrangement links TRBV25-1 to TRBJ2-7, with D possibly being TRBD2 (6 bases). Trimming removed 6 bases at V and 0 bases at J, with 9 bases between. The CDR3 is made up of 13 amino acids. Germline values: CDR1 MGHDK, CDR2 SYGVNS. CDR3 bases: TGTGCCAGCAGAAAGGACTACTCCTACGAGCAGTACTTC. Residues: CASRKDYSYEQYF.

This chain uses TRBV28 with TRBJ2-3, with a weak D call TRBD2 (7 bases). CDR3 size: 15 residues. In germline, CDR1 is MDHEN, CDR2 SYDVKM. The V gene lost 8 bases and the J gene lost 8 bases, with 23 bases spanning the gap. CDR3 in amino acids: CASFGGGSPALTQYF. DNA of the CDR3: TGTGCCAGCTTTGGGGGCGGGAGCCCCGCACTTACGCAGTATTTT.

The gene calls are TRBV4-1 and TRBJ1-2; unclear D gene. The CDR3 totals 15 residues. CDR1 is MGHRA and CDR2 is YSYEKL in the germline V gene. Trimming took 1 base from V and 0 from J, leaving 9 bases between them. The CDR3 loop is CASSQVGGTNYGYTF. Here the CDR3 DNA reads TGCGCCAGCAGCCAAGTAGGCGGGACTAACTATGGCTACACCTTC.

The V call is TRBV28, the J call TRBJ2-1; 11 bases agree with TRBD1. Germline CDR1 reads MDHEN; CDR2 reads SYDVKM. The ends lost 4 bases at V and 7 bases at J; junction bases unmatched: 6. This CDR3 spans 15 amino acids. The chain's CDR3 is CASSSGQGASNEQFF. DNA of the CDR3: TGTGCCAGCAGTTCCGGACAGGGGGCTTCTAATGAGCAGTTCTTC.

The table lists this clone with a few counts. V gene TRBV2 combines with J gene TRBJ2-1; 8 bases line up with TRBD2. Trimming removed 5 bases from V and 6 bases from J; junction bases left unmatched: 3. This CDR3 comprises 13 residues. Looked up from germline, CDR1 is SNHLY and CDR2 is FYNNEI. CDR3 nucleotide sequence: TGTGCCAGCAGTTTTACTAGCGGCAATGAGCAGTTCTTC. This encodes CASSFTSGNEQFF. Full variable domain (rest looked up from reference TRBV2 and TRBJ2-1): EPEVTQTPSHQVTQMGQEVILRCVPISNHLYFYWYRQILGQKVEFLVSFYNNEISEKSEIFDDQFSVERPDGSNFTLKIRSTKLEDSAMYFCASSFTSGNEQFFGPGTRLTVL.

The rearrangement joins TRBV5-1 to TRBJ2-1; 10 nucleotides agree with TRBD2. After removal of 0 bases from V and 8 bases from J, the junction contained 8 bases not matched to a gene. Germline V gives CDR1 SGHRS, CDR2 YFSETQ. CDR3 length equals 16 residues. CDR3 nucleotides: TGCGCCAGCAGCTTGGCTGGGCCTAGCGGGAGTGATGAGCAGTTCTTC. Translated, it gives CASSLAGPSGSDEQFF.

For the CDR3, the DNA is TGCGCCAGCAGCTCCACCGGACAGGGCAAGTCCGATGAGCAGTTCTTC. This sequence encodes CASSSTGQGKSDEQFF. The V gene is TRBV5-1, the J gene TRBJ2-1, with TRBD1 identical over 8 bases. Per the germline V gene, CDR1 is SGHRS and CDR2 is YFSETQ. CDR3 length: 16 amino acids. The trim removed 3 bases at V and 8 bases at J, leaving 13 bases unmatched.

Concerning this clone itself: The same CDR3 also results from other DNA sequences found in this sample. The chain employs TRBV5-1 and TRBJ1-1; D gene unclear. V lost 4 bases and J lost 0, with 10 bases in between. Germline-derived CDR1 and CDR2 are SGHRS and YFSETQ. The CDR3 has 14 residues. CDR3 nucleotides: TGCGCCAGCAGCCCCGGCGGGATGAACACTGAAGCTTTCTTT. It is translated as CASSPGGMNTEAFF.

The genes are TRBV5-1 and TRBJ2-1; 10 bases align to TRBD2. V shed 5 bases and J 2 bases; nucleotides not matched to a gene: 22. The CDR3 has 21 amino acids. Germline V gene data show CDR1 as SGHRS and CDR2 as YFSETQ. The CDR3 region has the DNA TGCGCCAGCAGTTCAACCTTAGCGGGAGGTGCGAGCGGTGTGGCCTACAATGAGCAGTTCTTC. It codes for CASSSTLAGGASGVAYNEQFF.

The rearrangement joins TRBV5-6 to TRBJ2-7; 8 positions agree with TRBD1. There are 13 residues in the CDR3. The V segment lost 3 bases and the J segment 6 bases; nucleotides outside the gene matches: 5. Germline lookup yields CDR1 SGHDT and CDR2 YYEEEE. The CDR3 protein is CASSYGQGSEQYF. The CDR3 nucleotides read TGTGCCAGCAGCTACGGACAGGGTTCCGAGCAGTACTTC.

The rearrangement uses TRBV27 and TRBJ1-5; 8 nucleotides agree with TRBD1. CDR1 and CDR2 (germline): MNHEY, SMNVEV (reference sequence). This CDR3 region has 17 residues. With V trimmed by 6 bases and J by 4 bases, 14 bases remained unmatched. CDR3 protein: CASSLYQGALLNQPQHF. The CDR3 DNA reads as TGTGCCAGCAGCCTTTACCAGGGGGCGTTATTGAATCAGCCCCAGCATTTT.

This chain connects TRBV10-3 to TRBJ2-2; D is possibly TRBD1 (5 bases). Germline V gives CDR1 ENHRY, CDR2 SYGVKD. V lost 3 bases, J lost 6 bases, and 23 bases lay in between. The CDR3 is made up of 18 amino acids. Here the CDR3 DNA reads TGTGCCATCAGTGACCTGACCCGCGGCAGGGCTAACGCCGGGGAGCTGTTTTTT. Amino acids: CAISDLTRGRANAGELFF.

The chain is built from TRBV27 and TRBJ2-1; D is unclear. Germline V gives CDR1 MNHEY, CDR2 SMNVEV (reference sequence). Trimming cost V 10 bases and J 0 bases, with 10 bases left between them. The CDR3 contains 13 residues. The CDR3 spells CANESRSYNEQFF. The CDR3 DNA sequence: TGTGCCAACGAGTCTCGCTCCTACAATGAGCAGTTCTTC.

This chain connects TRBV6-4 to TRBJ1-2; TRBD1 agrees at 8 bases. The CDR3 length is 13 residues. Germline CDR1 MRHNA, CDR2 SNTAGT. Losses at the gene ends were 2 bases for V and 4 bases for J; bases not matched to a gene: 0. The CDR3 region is CASSDDRGYGYTF. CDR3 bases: TGTGCCAGCAGTGACGACAGGGGCTATGGCTACACCTTC.

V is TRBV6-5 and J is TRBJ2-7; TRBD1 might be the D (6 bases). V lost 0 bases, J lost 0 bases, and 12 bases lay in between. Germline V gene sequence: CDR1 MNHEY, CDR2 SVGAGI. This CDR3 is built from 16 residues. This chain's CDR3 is CASSYSRAGVSYEQYF. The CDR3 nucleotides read TGTGCCAGCAGTTACTCACGAGCAGGGGTCTCCTACGAGCAGTACTTC.

The CDR3 DNA reads as TGCGCCAGCAGTCAACCCCGCCTAGGGACTCACGGGGAGGGCTACACCTTC. Residues: CASSQPRLGTHGEGYTF. This chain connects TRBV23-1 to TRBJ1-2, with D possibly matching TRBD1 (5 bases). TRBV23-1 is marked as an open reading frame, function uncertain. The V end was cut by 2 bases, the J end by 8 bases, with 24 bases between. The CDR3 length is 17 residues.

CDR3 amino acids: CASGLGGSTGELFF. The CDR3 DNA is TGTGCTAGTGGCCTGGGGGGGTCCACCGGGGAGCTGTTTTTT. The chain recombines TRBV12-5 with TRBJ2-2, with 7 positions matching TRBD2. Germline V lookup: CDR1 LGHNT, CDR2 FRNRAP. V gave up 6 bases and J gave up 4 bases; unmatched junction bases: 5. The CDR3 covers 14 residues.